These 15 T cell receptor beta chains were all obtained from the same sample, sequenced in a study of shared clonotypes between healthy human individuals. Assay used: immunoSEQ multiplex PCR; TCRdb lists only in-frame clones, some missing. This sample has some 980,000 clones; over 60% occur once, and the top ten carry around 1.4%. Specimen: memory CD4+ T cells sorted from blood. As for subset: CD45RA-negative fraction. These receptors were obtained from a man younger than 35 in good health.

With regard to this clone: This sample includes further DNA sequences coding for the same CDR3. The V gene is TRBV28, the J gene TRBJ1-4; D is uncertain. This CDR3 is built from 11 residues. V lost 3 bases and J 4 bases, leaving 0 bases between the germline ends. The germline gives CDR1 MDHEN, CDR2 SYDVKM. The CDR3 protein is CASSFNEKLFF. The CDR3, as DNA: TGTGCCAGCAGTTTTAATGAAAAACTGTTTTTT. Based on the CDR3 plus reference TRBV28 and TRBJ1-4, the full variable domain is DVKVTQSSRYLVKRTGEKVFLECVQDMDHENMFWYRQDPGLGLRLIYFSYDVKMKEKGDIPEGYSVSREKKERFSLILESASTNQTSMYLCASSFNEKLFFGSGTQLSVL.

This chain uses TRBV5-8 with TRBJ2-7, with 7 positions matching TRBD2. V shed 4 bases and J 0 bases; nucleotides not matched to a gene: 4. The CDR3 has 14 residues. The germline gives CDR1 SGHTS, CDR2 YDEGEE. CDR3 coding DNA: TGTGCCAGCAGCCGTAGCGGGCCCTCCTACGAGCAGTACTTC. Its protein is CASSRSGPSYEQYF.

Notes on this clone: This sample also contains other DNA sequences that code for the same CDR3. The V and J genes are TRBV6-1 and TRBJ1-4; D uncertain. This CDR3 is 12 amino acids long. CDR1 MNHNS and CDR2 SASEGT come from the germline V gene. V lost 6 bases, J lost 8 bases, and 10 bases lay in between. The CDR3 sequence: CASRPLGEKLFF. CDR3 coding DNA: TGTGCCAGCAGGCCTCTCGGGGAAAAACTGTTTTTT.

The gene calls are TRBV5-4 and TRBJ2-2; possible D gene TRBD2, 6 bases. V gave up 1 base and J gave up 5 bases, with 12 bases separating them. The germline V gene has CDR1 SGHNT and CDR2 YYREEE (reference sequence). This CDR3 has 15 amino acids. The CDR3 sequence: CASSLMGGNTGELFF. For the CDR3, the DNA is TGTGCCAGCAGCTTGATGGGGGGAAATACCGGGGAGCTGTTTTTT.

V gene TRBV6-5 combines with J gene TRBJ1-4; D gene ambiguous. The germline gives CDR1 MNHEY, CDR2 SVGAGI. Trimming stripped 0 bases from V and 9 bases from J, with 11 bases between. This CDR3 contains 14 residues. Here the CDR3 DNA reads TGTGCCAGCAGTTACTCATATCAGGAAAAAAAACTGTTTTTT. Its translation is CASSYSYQEKKLFF.

The chain joins TRBV7-9 to TRBJ1-6, with 11 nucleotides matching TRBD1. This CDR3 comprises 17 residues. V lost 2 bases, J lost 7 bases, and 7 bases stayed unmatched. The germline V gene has CDR1 SEHNR and CDR2 FQNEAQ (reference sequence). CDR3 in DNA: TGTGCCAGCAGCTTAATCCAACGGGACAGGGGGAATTCACCCCTCCACTTT. As protein: CASSLIQRDRGNSPLHF.

This clone has only a few counts. This chain connects TRBV10-3 to TRBJ1-1; TRBD1 matches 7 bases. The CDR3 length is 12 residues. Trimming removed 9 bases from V and 5 bases from J; junction bases left unmatched: 6. The germline gives CDR1 ENHRY, CDR2 SYGVKD. The CDR3 region has the DNA TGTGCCATTAAAACAGGGGAAACTGAAGCTTTCTTT. It is translated as CAIKTGETEAFF.

The chain carries TRBV30 and TRBJ2-1; TRBD2 matches at 9 bases. CDR3 size: 15 residues. The V gene's germline CDR1 is GTSNPN and CDR2 SVGIG (reference sequence). Trimming cost V 3 bases and J 1 base; bases outside gene matches: 4. CDR3 sequence (DNA): TGTGCCTGGAGGGCGGGGGGGTTTTCCTACAATGAGCAGTTCTTC. Protein: CAWRAGGFSYNEQFF.

This clone occurred a few times. V usage is TRBV5-4 and J usage is TRBJ2-3, with 7 bases aligning to TRBD2. CDR3 length: 16 amino acids. In germline, CDR1 is SGHNT, CDR2 YYREEE (reference sequence). V gave up 3 bases and J gave up 4 bases; unmatched junction bases: 11. CDR3 in amino acids: CASSSQVGGGSDTQYF. In DNA form, the CDR3 reads TGTGCCAGCAGCTCTCAGGTGGGGGGAGGGTCAGATACGCAGTATTTT. Variable domain in full (rest from reference TRBV5-4 and TRBJ2-3): ETGVTQSPTHLIKTRGQQVTLRCSSQSGHNTVSWYQQALGQGPQFIFQYYREEENGRGNFPPRFSGLQFPNYSSELNVNALELDDSALYLCASSSQVGGGSDTQYFGPGTRLTVL.

The CDR3 loop reads CATTRQVNYGYTF. The DNA of the CDR3 is TGTGCCACCACCAGACAGGTTAACTATGGCTACACCTTC. The genes are TRBV28 and TRBJ1-2; TRBD1 might be the D (6 bases). Looked up from germline, CDR1 is MDHEN and CDR2 is SYDVKM. The CDR3 loop spans 13 amino acids. V was cut by 10 bases and J by 1 base, with 13 bases left in between.

The chain couples TRBV5-1 to TRBJ1-4; the match to TRBD1 covers 10 bases. V was clipped by 4 bases and J by 5 bases; unmatched bases: 8. Germline V gene lookup returns CDR1 SGHRS and CDR2 YFSETQ. The CDR3 runs to 16 residues. DNA of the CDR3: TGCGCCAGCAGCCGGACAGGGGGTTCAATAAATGAAAAACTGTTTTTT. Residues: CASSRTGGSINEKLFF.

The chain has TRBV2 and TRBJ2-1, with D maybe TRBD2 (6 bases). CDR3 size: 12 residues. The V end was cut by 6 bases, the J end by 7 bases, with 10 bases between. Germline CDR1 reads SNHLY; CDR2 reads FYNNEI. CDR3 bases: TGTGCCAGCAGGCTGGGGAGGAATGAGCAGTTCTTC. Translated, it gives CASRLGRNEQFF.

The chain uses TRBV11-2 and TRBJ1-1; TRBD1 matches 7 bases. The germline V gene encodes CDR1 SGHAT and CDR2 FQNNGV. After removal of 5 bases from V and 4 bases from J, the junction contained 10 bases not matched to a gene. The CDR3 has 15 amino acids. CDR3 protein: CASSARGPSGTEAFF. The CDR3 DNA reads as TGTGCCAGCAGCGCGAGGGGGCCCTCTGGCACTGAAGCTTTCTTT.

V usage is TRBV6-6 and J usage is TRBJ2-7; TRBD2 is a possible D gene (5 bases). The germline V gene has CDR1 MNHNY and CDR2 SVGAGI (reference sequence). V gave up 4 bases and J gave up 4 bases, with 8 bases separating them. The CDR3 contains 12 residues. The CDR3 is CASSFTSYEQYF. The CDR3 coding sequence is TGTGCCAGCAGTTTTACTAGTTACGAGCAGTACTTC.

The rearrangement links TRBV6-8 to TRBJ1-2, with TRBD1 matching 9 bases. Germline assignment: CDR1 MNHGY and CDR2 SAAAGT. Trimming cost V 6 bases and J 2 bases; bases outside gene matches: 13. The CDR3 consists of 17 residues. For the CDR3, the DNA is TGTGCCAGCAGGGCACTCAGGGGGGGGACAGGGAACTATGGCTACACCTTC. It encodes CASRALRGGTGNYGYTF.